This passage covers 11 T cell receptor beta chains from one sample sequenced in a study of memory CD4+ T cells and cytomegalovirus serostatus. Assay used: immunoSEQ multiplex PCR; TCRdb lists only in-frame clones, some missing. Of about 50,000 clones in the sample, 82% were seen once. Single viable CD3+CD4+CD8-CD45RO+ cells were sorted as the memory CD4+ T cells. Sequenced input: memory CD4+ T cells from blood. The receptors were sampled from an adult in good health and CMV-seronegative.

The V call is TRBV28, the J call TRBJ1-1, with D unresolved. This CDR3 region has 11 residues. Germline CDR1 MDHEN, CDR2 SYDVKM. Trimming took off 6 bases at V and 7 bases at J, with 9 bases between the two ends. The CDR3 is CASSLWGEAFF. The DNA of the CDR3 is TGTGCCAGCAGCCTTTGGGGTGAAGCTTTCTTT. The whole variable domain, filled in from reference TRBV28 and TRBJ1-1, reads DVKVTQSSRYLVKRTGEKVFLECVQDMDHENMFWYRQDPGLGLRLIYFSYDVKMKEKGDIPEGYSVSREKKERFSLILESASTNQTSMYLCASSLWGEAFFGQGTRLTVV.

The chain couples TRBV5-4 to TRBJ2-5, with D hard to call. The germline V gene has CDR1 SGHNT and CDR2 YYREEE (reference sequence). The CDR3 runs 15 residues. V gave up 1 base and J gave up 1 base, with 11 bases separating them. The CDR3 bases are TGTGCCAGCAGCTTGAGGAGCTGGGGCCAAGAGACCCAGTACTTC. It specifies CASSLRSWGQETQYF.

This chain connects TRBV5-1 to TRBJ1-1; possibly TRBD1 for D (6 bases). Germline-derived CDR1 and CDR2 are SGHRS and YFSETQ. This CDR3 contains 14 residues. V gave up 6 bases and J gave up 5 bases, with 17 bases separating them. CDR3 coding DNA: TGCGCCAGCAACCCGGACAGTCTCAATACTGAAGCTTTCTTT. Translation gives CASNPDSLNTEAFF.

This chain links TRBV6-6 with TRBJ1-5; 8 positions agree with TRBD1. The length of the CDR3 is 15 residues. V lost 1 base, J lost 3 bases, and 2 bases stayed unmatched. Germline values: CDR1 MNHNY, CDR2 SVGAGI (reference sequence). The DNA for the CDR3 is TGTGCCAGCAGTTACTTGGGACAGGACAATCAGCCCCAGCATTTT. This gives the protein CASSYLGQDNQPQHF.

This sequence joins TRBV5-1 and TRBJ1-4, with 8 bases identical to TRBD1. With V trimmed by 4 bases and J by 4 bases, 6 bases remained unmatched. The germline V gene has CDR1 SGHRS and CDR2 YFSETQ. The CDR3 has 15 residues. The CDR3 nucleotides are TGCGCCAGCAGCCCGTCGGGACAGGATAATGAAAAACTGTTTTTT. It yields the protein CASSPSGQDNEKLFF.

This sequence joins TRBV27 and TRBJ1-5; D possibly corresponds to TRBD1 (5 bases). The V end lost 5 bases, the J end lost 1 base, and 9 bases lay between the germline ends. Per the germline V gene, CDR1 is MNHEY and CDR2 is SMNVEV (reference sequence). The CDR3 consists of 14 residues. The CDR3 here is CASSPRDSNQPQHF. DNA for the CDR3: TGTGCCAGCAGTCCTCGGGACAGCAATCAGCCCCAGCATTTT.

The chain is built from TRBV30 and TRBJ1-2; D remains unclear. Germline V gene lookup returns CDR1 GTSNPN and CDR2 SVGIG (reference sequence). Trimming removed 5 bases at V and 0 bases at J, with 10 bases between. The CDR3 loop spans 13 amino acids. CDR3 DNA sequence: TGTGCCTGGCTTGGCCGAGCTAACTATGGCTACACCTTC. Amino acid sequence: CAWLGRANYGYTF.

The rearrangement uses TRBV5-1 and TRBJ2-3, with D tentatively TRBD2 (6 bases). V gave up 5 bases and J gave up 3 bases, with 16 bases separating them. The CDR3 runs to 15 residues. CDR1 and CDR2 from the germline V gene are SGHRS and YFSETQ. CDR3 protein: CASRVRRAVTDTQYF. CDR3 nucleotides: TGCGCCAGCAGGGTCAGGAGGGCAGTAACAGATACGCAGTATTTT.

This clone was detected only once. The CDR3 DNA reads as TGTGCCAGCTCACCTAGGGACAGCCTCTCCTACGAGCAGTACTTC. Its protein is CASSPRDSLSYEQYF. This rearrangement joins TRBV18 to TRBJ2-7; 7 bases are shared with TRBD1. J was trimmed by 0 bases and V by 3 bases; bases with no gene match: 5. The CDR3 is 15 amino acids. The germline CDR1 and CDR2 sequences are KGHSH and LQKENI.

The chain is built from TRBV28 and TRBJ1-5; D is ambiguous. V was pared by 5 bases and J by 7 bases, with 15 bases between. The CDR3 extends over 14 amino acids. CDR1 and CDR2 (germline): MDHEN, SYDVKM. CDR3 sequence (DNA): TGTGCCAGCAGTCAACCGGAGGGAAGACAGCCCCAGCATTTT. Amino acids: CASSQPEGRQPQHF. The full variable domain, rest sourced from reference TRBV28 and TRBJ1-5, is DVKVTQSSRYLVKRTGEKVFLECVQDMDHENMFWYRQDPGLGLRLIYFSYDVKMKEKGDIPEGYSVSREKKERFSLILESASTNQTSMYLCASSQPEGRQPQHFGDGTRLSIL.

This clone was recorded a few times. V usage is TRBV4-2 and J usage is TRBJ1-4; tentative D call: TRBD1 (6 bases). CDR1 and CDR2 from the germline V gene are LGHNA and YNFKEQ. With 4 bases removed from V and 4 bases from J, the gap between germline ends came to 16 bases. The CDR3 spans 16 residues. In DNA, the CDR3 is TGTGCCAGCAGCCTGAACAGGGAAAGGATTAATGAAAAACTGTTTTTT. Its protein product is CASSLNRERINEKLFF.